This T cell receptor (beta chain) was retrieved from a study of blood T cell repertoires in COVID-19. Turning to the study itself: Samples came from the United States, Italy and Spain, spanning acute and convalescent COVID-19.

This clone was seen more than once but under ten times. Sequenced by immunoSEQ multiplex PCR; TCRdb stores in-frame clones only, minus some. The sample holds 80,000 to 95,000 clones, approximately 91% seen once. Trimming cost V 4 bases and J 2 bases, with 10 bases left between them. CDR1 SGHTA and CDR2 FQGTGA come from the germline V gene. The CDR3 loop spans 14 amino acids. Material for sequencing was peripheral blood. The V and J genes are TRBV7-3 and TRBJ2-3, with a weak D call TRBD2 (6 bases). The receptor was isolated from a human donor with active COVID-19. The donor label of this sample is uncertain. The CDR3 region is CASSSGLITDTQYF. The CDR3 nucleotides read TGTGCCAGCAGCTCGGGACTCATCACAGATACGCAGTATTTT. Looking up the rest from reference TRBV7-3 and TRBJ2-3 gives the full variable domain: GAGVSQTPSNKVTEKGKYVELRCDPISGHTALYWYRQSLGQGPEFLIYFQGTGAADDSGLPNDRFFAVRPEGSVSTLKIQRTERGDSAVYLCASSSGLITDTQYFGPGTRLTVL.